Each of the 7 T cell receptor beta chains below was sequenced from the same sample in a study of shared clonotypes between healthy human individuals. Generated by immunoSEQ multiplex PCR, the TCRdb table keeps only in-frame clones and is missing some. The sample carries more than 550,000 clones, over 60% recorded once. Material: memory CD4+ T cells sorted from blood. As for subset: CD45RA-negative fraction. The source of these receptors is a woman aged 25 to 39 in good health.

The chain carries TRBV10-3 and TRBJ1-2, with TRBD1 identical over 8 bases. CDR1 is ENHRY and CDR2 is SYGVKD in the germline V gene. V was clipped by 2 bases and J by 1 base; unmatched bases: 3. This CDR3 has 15 amino acids. The CDR3 sequence is CAISEGQGNNYGYTF. CDR3 in DNA: TGTGCCATCAGTGAGGGACAGGGAAATAACTATGGCTACACCTTC.

This clone showed up just a few times. The chain employs TRBV9 and TRBJ2-4; 8 nucleotides align to TRBD1. With V trimmed by 0 bases and J by 6 bases, 2 bases remained unmatched. Germline V gives CDR1 SGDLS, CDR2 YYNGEE. The CDR3 has 14 residues. The CDR3 nucleotides read TGTGCCAGCAGCGTAGGGACAGGGCCAAACATTCAGTACTTC. This gives the protein CASSVGTGPNIQYF.

The rearrangement uses TRBV19 and TRBJ1-5; the match to TRBD1 covers 7 bases. CDR1 is LNHDA and CDR2 is SQIVND in the germline V gene (reference sequence). The CDR3 runs to 17 residues. V shed 6 bases, J shed 4 bases, and the junction held 15 bases outside the gene matches. DNA of the CDR3: TGTGCCAGTAGGGGGCAGGGGGAGGCGCTGGGGAATCAGCCCCAGCATTTT. As protein: CASRGQGEALGNQPQHF.

This chain joins TRBV6-1 and TRBJ2-3; possibly TRBD1 for D (5 bases). The V gene's germline CDR1 is MNHNS and CDR2 SASEGT. The V end was cut by 8 bases, the J end by 3 bases, with 9 bases between. This CDR3 is built from 12 residues. CDR3 sequence: CASSRVTDTQYF. The CDR3 DNA follows: TGTGCCAGCTCCAGGGTTACAGATACGCAGTATTTT.

The V and J genes are TRBV7-2 and TRBJ1-4; D may be TRBD1 (5 bases). CDR3 length: 14 amino acids. The V end lost 5 bases, the J end lost 10 bases, and 17 bases lay between the germline ends. From germline, CDR1 is SGHTA and CDR2 FQGNSA. The CDR3 loop reads CASSPGTPRGKLFF. CDR3 DNA sequence: TGTGCCAGCAGCCCCGGGACTCCCCGCGGAAAACTGTTTTTT.

This clone has only a few counts. DNA for the CDR3: TGTGCCAGTGCAACTAGCGGAGGGATGGGTGAGCAGTTCTTC. This codes for CASATSGGMGEQFF. The rearrangement links TRBV19 to TRBJ2-1; 8 bases fit TRBD2. The germline gives CDR1 LNHDA, CDR2 SQIVND (reference sequence). V dropped 8 bases and J dropped 9; count of bases not matched to a gene: 12. The CDR3 is 14 residues long.

This clone appeared a few times. This chain connects TRBV27 to TRBJ1-2; possible D gene TRBD1, 5 bases. The germline V and J ends were trimmed by 0 bases and 5 bases, with 13 bases remaining between them. In germline, CDR1 is MNHEY, CDR2 SMNVEV (reference sequence). The length of the CDR3 is 15 residues. The CDR3, as DNA: TGTGCCAGCAGTTTATCTGTGGGGGGTCGGTATGGCTACACCTTC. Its translation is CASSLSVGGRYGYTF.